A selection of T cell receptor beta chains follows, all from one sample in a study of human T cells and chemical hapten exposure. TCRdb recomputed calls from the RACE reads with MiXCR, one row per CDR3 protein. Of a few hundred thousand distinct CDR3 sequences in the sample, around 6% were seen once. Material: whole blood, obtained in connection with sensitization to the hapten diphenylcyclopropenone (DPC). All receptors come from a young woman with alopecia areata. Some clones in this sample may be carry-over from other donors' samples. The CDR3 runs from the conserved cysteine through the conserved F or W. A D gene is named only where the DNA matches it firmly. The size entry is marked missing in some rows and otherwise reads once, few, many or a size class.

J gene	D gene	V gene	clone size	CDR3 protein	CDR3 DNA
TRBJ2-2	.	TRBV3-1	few	CASSQAYTGELFF	TGTGCCAGCAGCCAAGCGTACACCGGGGAGCTGTTTTTT
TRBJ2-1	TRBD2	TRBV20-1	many	CSASTSGGAGEQFF	TGCAGTGCTTCAACTAGCGGGGGGGCCGGTGAGCAGTTCTTC
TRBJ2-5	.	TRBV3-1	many	CASSQAETQYF	TGTGCCAGCAGCCAAGCCGAGACCCAGTACTTC
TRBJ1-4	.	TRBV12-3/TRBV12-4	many	CASSFFRQVEQEKLFF	TGTGCCAGCAGTTTTTTCCGACAGGTCGAGCAGGAAAAACTGTTTTTT
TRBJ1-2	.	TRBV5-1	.	CASTDNYGYTF	TGCGCCAGCACAGATAACTATGGCTACACCTTC
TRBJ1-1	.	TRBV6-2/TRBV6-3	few	CASSYMQFAFF	TGTGCCAGCAGTTATATGCAGTTCGCTTTCTTT
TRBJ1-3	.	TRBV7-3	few	CASINGGNPSGNTIYF	TGTGCCAGCATCAATGGGGGGAACCCCTCTGGAAACACCATATATTTT
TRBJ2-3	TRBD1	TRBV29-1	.	CSVEWTGVVSDTQYF	TGCAGCGTTGAGTGGACAGGGGTTGTGTCAGATACGCAGTATTTT
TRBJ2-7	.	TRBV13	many	CASSLDSHEQYF	TGTGCCAGCAGCTTAGACAGCCACGAGCAGTACTTC
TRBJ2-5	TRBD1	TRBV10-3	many	CAISDPDRGRETQYF	TGTGCCATCAGTGATCCCGACAGGGGGAGAGAGACCCAGTACTTC
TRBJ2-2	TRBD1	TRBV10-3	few	CAISESMLPARGPGELFF	TGTGCCATCAGTGAGTCGATGCTACCGGCGAGGGGGCCCGGGGAGCTGTTTTTT
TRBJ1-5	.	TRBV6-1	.	CASRRQSPQPQHF	TGTGCCAGCAGACGCCAGTCGCCTCAGCCCCAGCATTTT
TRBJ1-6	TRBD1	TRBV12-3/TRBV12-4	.	CASSFLTGDNLHF	TGTGCCAGCAGTTTCCTGACAGGGGACAACCTCCACTTT
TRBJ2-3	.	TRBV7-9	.	CASSYQDTQYF	TGTGCCAGCAGCTACCAAGATACGCAGTATTTT
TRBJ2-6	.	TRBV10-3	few	CAISTVKGANVLTF	TGTGCCATCAGTACAGTGAAAGGGGCCAACGTCCTGACTTTC
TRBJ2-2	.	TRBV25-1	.	CASSDPGPTGELFF	TGTGCCAGCAGTGACCCAGGACCCACCGGGGAGCTGTTTTTT
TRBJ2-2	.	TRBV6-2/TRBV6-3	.	CASSYLGTTGELFF	TGTGCCAGCAGTTACCTTGGGACCACCGGGGAGCTGTTTTTT
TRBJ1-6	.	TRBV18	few	CASSSRTEDSPLHF	TGTGCCAGCTCATCTCGGACAGAAGATTCACCCCTCCACTTT
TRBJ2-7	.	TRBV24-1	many	CATSAGVSSYEQYF	TGTGCCACCAGTGCGGGGGTCTCCTCCTACGAGCAGTACTTC
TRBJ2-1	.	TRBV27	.	CASSWGGFNNEQFF	TGTGCCAGCAGTTGGGGCGGATTTAACAATGAGCAGTTCTTC
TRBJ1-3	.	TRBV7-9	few	CASSLLYGNTIYF	TGTGCCAGCAGCTTACTCTATGGAAACACCATATATTTT
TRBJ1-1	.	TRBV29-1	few	CSVEPEYSSEAFF	TGCAGCGTTGAGCCCGAATACTCCAGTGAAGCTTTCTTT
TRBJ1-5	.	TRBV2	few	CASSAITDQPQHF	TGTGCCAGCAGTGCAATTACTGATCAGCCCCAGCATTTT
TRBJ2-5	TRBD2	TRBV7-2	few	CASSLAGSWETQYF	TGTGCCAGCAGCCTAGCGGGGAGCTGGGAGACCCAGTACTTC
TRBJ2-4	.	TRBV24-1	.	CATIRQALAKNIQYF	TGTGCCACCATCCGGCAGGCCTTAGCCAAAAACATTCAGTACTTC
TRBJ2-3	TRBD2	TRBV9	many	CASSVGLAGAGGTQYF	TGTGCCAGCAGCGTAGGACTAGCGGGGGCCGGGGGGACGCAGTATTTT
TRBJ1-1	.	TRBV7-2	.	CASSAQTGVAEAFF	TGTGCCAGCAGCGCCCAGACAGGCGTCGCTGAAGCTTTCTTT
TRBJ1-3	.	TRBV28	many	CASSSDVPSGNTIYF	TGTGCCAGCAGTTCGGACGTACCCTCTGGAAACACCATATATTTT
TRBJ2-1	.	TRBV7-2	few	CASSLMQGPYNEQFF	TGTGCCAGCAGCCTGATGCAGGGCCCCTACAATGAGCAGTTCTTC
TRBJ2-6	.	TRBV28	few	CASSDWDGGYGANVLTF	TGTGCCAGCAGTGATTGGGACGGGGGTTATGGGGCCAACGTCCTGACTTTC
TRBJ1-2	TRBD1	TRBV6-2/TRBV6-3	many	CASTVNGWDSPLSYTF	TGTGCCAGCACAGTTAATGGATGGGACAGCCCCTTGAGCTACACCTTC
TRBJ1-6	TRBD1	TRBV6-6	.	CASSPGTEFHSPLHF	TGTGCCAGCAGCCCCGGGACAGAGTTCCATTCACCCCTCCACTTT
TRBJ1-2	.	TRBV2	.	CASRRWDENYGYTF	TGTGCCAGCCGACGTTGGGACGAAAACTATGGCTACACCTTC
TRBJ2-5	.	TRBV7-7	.	CASSFGVGETQYF	TGTGCTAGCAGCTTTGGAGTTGGGGAGACCCAGTACTTC
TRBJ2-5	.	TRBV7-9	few	CASSPRGLQAETQYF	TGTGCCAGCAGCCCCCGTGGATTGCAAGCGGAGACCCAGTACTTC
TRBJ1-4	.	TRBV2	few	CAARTVNEKLFF	TGTGCCGCTAGGACAGTTAATGAAAAACTGTTTTTT
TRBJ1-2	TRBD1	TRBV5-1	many	CASSFRQGPQKSYGYTF	TGCGCCAGCAGCTTTCGACAGGGCCCTCAGAAATCATATGGCTACACCTTC
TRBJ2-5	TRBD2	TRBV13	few	CASSWGLAGQETQYF	TGTGCCAGCAGCTGGGGTCTAGCGGGGCAAGAGACCCAGTACTTC
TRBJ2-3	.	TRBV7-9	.	CASSPDLQLGTDTQYF	TGTGCCAGCAGCCCCGACCTTCAGCTTGGCACAGATACGCAGTATTTT
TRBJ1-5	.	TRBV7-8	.	CASSPWTRTKYSNQPQHF	TGTGCCAGCAGCCCCTGGACAAGAACGAAATATAGCAATCAGCCCCAGCATTTT
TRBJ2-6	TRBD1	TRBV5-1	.	CASSLYRGSGANVLTF	TGCGCCAGCAGTCTTTACAGGGGATCTGGGGCCAACGTCCTGACTTTC
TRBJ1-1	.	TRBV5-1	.	CASSDRDQRAEAFF	TGCGCCAGCAGCGACAGAGATCAGAGAGCCGAAGCTTTCTTT
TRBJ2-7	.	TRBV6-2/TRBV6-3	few	CASALELRVYEQYF	TGTGCCAGCGCTTTGGAGCTCAGAGTCTACGAGCAGTACTTC
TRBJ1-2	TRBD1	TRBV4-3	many	CASSQDGTGNSNYGYTF	TGCGCCAGCAGCCAAGACGGGACAGGAAACTCGAACTATGGCTACACCTTC
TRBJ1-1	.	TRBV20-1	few	CSAQGPSTMNTEAFF	TGCAGTGCCCAAGGTCCAAGTACCATGAACACTGAAGCTTTCTTT
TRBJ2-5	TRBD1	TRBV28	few	CASSFRDRVVAQYF	TGTGCCAGCAGTTTCCGGGACAGGGTGGTCGCCCAGTACTTC
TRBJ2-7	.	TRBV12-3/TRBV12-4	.	CASSSLGAGEQYF	TGTGCCAGCAGCTCCCTCGGGGCTGGAGAGCAGTACTTC
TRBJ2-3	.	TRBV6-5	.	CASSYGAGNPSTDTQYF	TGTGCCAGCAGTTACGGAGCAGGGAACCCTAGCACAGATACGCAGTATTTT
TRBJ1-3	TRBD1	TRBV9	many	CASSLQGAGNTIYF	TGTGCCAGCAGCCTGCAGGGGGCTGGAAACACCATATATTTT
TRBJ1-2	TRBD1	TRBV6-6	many	CASSQDRFFYGYTF	TGTGCCAGCAGTCAGGACAGGTTCTTCTATGGCTACACCTTC
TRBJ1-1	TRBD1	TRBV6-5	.	CASSYLFVDRVNTEAFF	TGTGCCAGCAGTTACTTATTTGTGGACAGGGTGAACACTGAAGCTTTCTTT
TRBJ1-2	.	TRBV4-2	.	CASSQAGAGNYGYTF	TGTGCCAGCAGCCAAGCCGGCGCAGGGAACTATGGCTACACCTTC
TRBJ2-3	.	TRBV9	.	CASSVGGSTDTQYF	TGTGCCAGCAGCGTAGGGGGGAGCACAGATACGCAGTATTTT
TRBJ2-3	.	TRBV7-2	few	CASSLGLLSTDTQYF	TGTGCCAGCAGCTTGGGGCTCCTAAGCACAGATACGCAGTATTTT
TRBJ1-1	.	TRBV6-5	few	CASRPPAGESMDTEAFF	TGTGCCAGCAGGCCGCCGGCAGGTGAGAGTATGGACACTGAAGCTTTCTTT